Shown below are 27 T cell receptor beta chains from a single sample sequenced in a study of OX40 agonist ivuxolimab in advanced cancers. The method was immunoSEQ multiplex PCR; TCRdb's version includes in-frame clones alone and lacks a portion of them. Here the sample spans 65,000 to 85,000 clones, about nine tenths being singletons. The material was CD4+ or CD8+ T cells sorted from blood, obtained in a trial of the OX40 agonist ivuxolimab. Every receptor here comes from an adult with an advanced solid tumor such as melanoma, head and neck, liver or kidney cancer.

This clone was counted only a few times. The chain recombines TRBV5-4 with TRBJ2-5; the match to TRBD1 covers 7 bases. This CDR3 comprises 14 residues. Trimming cost V 2 bases and J 3 bases; bases outside gene matches: 4. Germline CDR1 SGHNT, CDR2 YYREEE (reference sequence). The chain's CDR3 is CASSFLDREETQYF. The DNA of the CDR3 is TGTGCCAGCAGCTTCCTAGACAGGGAAGAGACCCAGTACTTC. The complete variable domain, with remaining parts taken from reference TRBV5-4 and TRBJ2-5, reads ETGVTQSPTHLIKTRGQQVTLRCSSQSGHNTVSWYQQALGQGPQFIFQYYREEENGRGNFPPRFSGLQFPNYSSELNVNALELDDSALYLCASSFLDREETQYFGPGTRLLVL.

This clone was observed a few times. The V call is TRBV2, the J call TRBJ1-1; D uncertain. The CDR3 sequence is 12 residues long. Germline CDR1 SNHLY, CDR2 FYNNEI. V was clipped by 4 bases and J by 7 bases, with 10 bases between them. CDR3 region: CASSGGDLEAFF. Written as DNA, the CDR3 is TGTGCCAGCAGTGGGGGAGACCTTGAAGCTTTCTTT.

The chain uses TRBV5-1 and TRBJ2-1, with 10 bases lining up with TRBD1. Germline CDR1 reads SGHRS; CDR2 reads YFSETQ. Trimming at V came to 6 bases and at J to 8 bases, leaving 2 bases not matched to a gene. CDR3 length: 12 amino acids. Here the CDR3 DNA reads TGCGCCAGCACGGGACAGGGGTATGAGCAGTTCTTC. Translated, it gives CASTGQGYEQFF.

The CDR3 nucleotides read TGTGCCAGCAGTTCCACGTCAGGAGGTGAGCAGTTCTTC. Its translation: CASSSTSGGEQFF. The chain carries TRBV6-6 and TRBJ2-1; the D gene is possibly TRBD2 (5 bases). V was shortened by 4 bases and J by 9 bases, with 13 bases between the two germline ends. The length of the CDR3 is 13 residues. Per germline, CDR1 MNHNY and CDR2 SVGAGI (reference sequence).

The chain has TRBV7-2 and TRBJ1-2; TRBD1 matches at 9 bases. The CDR3 spans 17 residues. Germline V gene lookup returns CDR1 SGHTA and CDR2 FQGNSA. The J segment lost 4 bases and the V segment lost 5 bases, leaving 14 bases of the junction unmatched. The CDR3 nucleotides are TGTGCCAGCAGCCCAGGTGGTGGGACAGGGAAAGGCTATGGCTACACCTTC. Translated: CASSPGGGTGKGYGYTF.

The rearrangement links TRBV6-4 to TRBJ2-3; no clear D. The CDR3 is 11 amino acids. Germline V gives CDR1 MRHNA, CDR2 SNTAGT. V dropped 0 bases and J dropped 8 bases, with 3 bases sitting between them. CDR3 region: CASSDSITQYF. The CDR3, as DNA: TGTGCCAGCAGTGACTCGATTACGCAGTATTTT.

V gene TRBV6-5 combines with J gene TRBJ2-2, with D unresolved. The germline gives CDR1 MNHEY, CDR2 SVGAGI. V was cut by 5 bases and J by 4 bases, with 5 bases left in between. The CDR3 is 12 amino acids. The DNA for the CDR3 is TGTGCCAGCAGTCGTTTCACCGGGGAGCTGTTTTTT. Translating gives CASSRFTGELFF.

This clone was observed many times. The V call is TRBV5-1, the J call TRBJ2-1; TRBD2 is a possible D gene (6 bases). Trimming took off 1 base at V and 8 bases at J, with 25 bases between the two ends. Germline assignment: CDR1 SGHRS and CDR2 YFSETQ. CDR3 length: 18 amino acids. The CDR3: CASSLRSRPGLAIDEQFF. The CDR3 DNA sequence: TGCGCCAGCAGCTTGAGATCGCGACCGGGACTCGCGATCGATGAGCAGTTCTTC. The full variable domain, with the rest looked up from reference TRBV5-1 and TRBJ2-1, is KAGVTQTPRYLIKTRGQQVTLSCSPISGHRSVSWYQQTPGQGLQFLFEYFSETQRNKGNFPGRFSGRQFSNSRSEMNVSTLELGDSALYLCASSLRSRPGLAIDEQFFGPGTRLTVL.

The gene calls are TRBV4-2 and TRBJ1-1; D is unresolved. The V and J ends lost 2 bases and 1 base respectively, with 8 bases between them. CDR1 is LGHNA and CDR2 is YNFKEQ in the germline V gene. The length of the CDR3 is 14 residues. For the CDR3, the DNA is TGTGCCAGCAGCCAATATTCCTCGAACACTGAAGCTTTCTTT. Amino acid sequence: CASSQYSSNTEAFF.

This chain links TRBV7-2 with TRBJ2-5; possibly TRBD2 for D (6 bases). This CDR3 comprises 15 residues. Germline lookup yields CDR1 SGHTA and CDR2 FQGNSA. With 7 bases removed from V and 5 bases from J, the gap between germline ends came to 20 bases. This CDR3 is CASNPSGLTMETQYF. CDR3 coding DNA: TGTGCCAGCAACCCTTCGGGACTCACTATGGAGACCCAGTACTTC.

The chain has TRBV10-2 and TRBJ2-5; possible D gene TRBD2, 5 bases. TRBJ2-7 matches the DNA end more closely, so the J call is doubtful. Germline assignment: CDR1 WSHSY and CDR2 SAAADI. The CDR3 spans 13 residues. The CDR3 loop reads CASRFKGAYEQYF. In DNA form, the CDR3 reads TGCGCCAGCAGGTTCAAGGGAGCCTACGAGCAGTACTTC.

In its sample, this clone was seen once. V is TRBV5-1 and J is TRBJ2-5, with D maybe TRBD2 (6 bases). The V end was cut by 0 bases, the J end by 2 bases, with 17 bases between. Germline CDR1 reads SGHRS; CDR2 reads YFSETQ. The CDR3 is 17 residues long. CDR3 DNA: TGCGCCAGCAGCTTGGTGGGAAGGCGGGGACCTCAAGAGACCCAGTACTTC. Protein: CASSLVGRRGPQETQYF.

The chain joins TRBV6-6 to TRBJ1-4, with 12 bases lining up with TRBD1. Germline CDR1 is MNHNY and CDR2 is SVGAGI (reference sequence). The CDR3 spans 16 residues. Germline trimming cut 7 bases from V and 8 bases from J; bases unmatched to any gene: 11. This chain's CDR3 is CASKKGRDRGQEKLFF. CDR3 in DNA: TGTGCCAGCAAAAAGGGCCGGGACAGGGGGCAAGAAAAACTGTTTTTT.

The rearrangement joins TRBV10-3 to TRBJ1-5; the D is unclear. This CDR3 is built from 13 residues. The V and J ends lost 3 bases and 13 bases respectively, with 16 bases between them. The germline V gene has CDR1 ENHRY and CDR2 SYGVKD. The CDR3 DNA reads TGTGCCATCAGTGAAAGTCAGGAGAAGCAACAGCATTTT. This translates into CAISESQEKQQHF.

This clone was picked up one time. CDR3 sequence: CASSLGPGAGSGYF. The DNA of the CDR3 is TGTGCCAGCAGCTTGGGACCCGGAGCGGGGTCAGGGTATTTT. This chain uses TRBV7-2 with TRBJ2-3; 7 nucleotides match TRBD2. V gave up 3 bases and J gave up 14 bases; unmatched junction bases: 14. The CDR3 consists of 14 residues. Germline-derived CDR1 and CDR2 are SGHTA and FQGNSA.

The chain links TRBV2 to TRBJ2-4, with 11 bases fitting TRBD2. CDR1 and CDR2 from the germline V gene are SNHLY and FYNNEI. The CDR3 runs to 12 residues. Unmatched junction bases numbered 6, after V lost 6 bases and J lost 14 bases. The CDR3 bases are TGTGCCAGCAGCATGATGGGACTAGCGGAGTACTTC. It yields the protein CASSMMGLAEYF.

The chain has TRBV4-1 and TRBJ2-3; D gene ambiguous. The V end was cut by 3 bases, the J end by 5 bases, with 6 bases between. From germline, CDR1 is MGHRA and CDR2 YSYEKL. This CDR3 spans 12 amino acids. Here the CDR3 reads CASSHMLDTQYF. In DNA, the CDR3 is TGCGCCAGCAGCCATATGTTAGATACGCAGTATTTT.

The rearrangement uses TRBV29-1 and TRBJ1-2; 7 bases are shared with TRBD1. The CDR3 is 13 amino acids. With V trimmed by 5 bases and J by 4 bases, 7 bases remained unmatched. CDR1 and CDR2 (germline): SQVTM, ANQGSEA. DNA of the CDR3: TGCAGCGTTTCGACAGGGTTAGTCTATGGCTACACCTTC. Encoded protein: CSVSTGLVYGYTF. Variable domain in full (rest from reference TRBV29-1 and TRBJ1-2): SAVISQKPSRDICQRGTSLTIQCQVDSQVTMMFWYRQQPGQSLTLIATANQGSEATYESGFVIDKFPISRPNLTFSTLTVSNMSPEDSSIYLCSVSTGLVYGYTFGSGTRLTVV.

The rearrangement uses TRBV5-5 and TRBJ2-1; 8 bases align to TRBD1. CDR1 and CDR2 from the germline V gene are SGHKS and YYEKEE (reference sequence). With 1 base clipped from V and 15 bases from J, the junction kept 3 bases outside the gene matches. CDR3 length: 11 residues. The CDR3 coding sequence is TGTGCCAGCAGCTTGACAGGGGGATTGTTCTTC. Translated, it gives CASSLTGGLFF. The variable domain in full, completed from reference TRBV5-5 and TRBJ2-1, reads DAGVTQSPTHLIKTRGQQVTLRCSPISGHKSVSWYQQVLGQGPQFIFQYYEKEERGRGNFPDRFSARQFPNYSSELNVNALLLGDSALYLCASSLTGGLFFGPGTRLTVL.

V and J are TRBV6-6 and TRBJ1-5; D call uncertain. Germline CDR1 is MNHNY and CDR2 is SVGAGI (reference sequence). CDR3 length: 12 residues. V lost 7 bases and J 5 bases, leaving 9 bases between the germline ends. The CDR3 region has the DNA TGTGCCAGCACCCACGGGGATCAGCCCCAGCATTTT. This sequence encodes CASTHGDQPQHF.

The rearrangement links TRBV14 to TRBJ1-3; D is ambiguous. V lost 4 bases and J 7 bases, leaving 14 bases between the germline ends. CDR1 is SGHDN and CDR2 is FVKESK in the germline V gene. This CDR3 region has 14 residues. The CDR3 loop is CASSPRSLRNTIYF. DNA for the CDR3: TGTGCCAGCAGCCCCCGTTCCTTACGGAACACCATATATTTT.

The chain recombines TRBV28 with TRBJ2-1; 10 bases align to TRBD2. The germline gives CDR1 MDHEN, CDR2 SYDVKM. V lost 3 bases to trimming and J lost 7 bases; unmatched junction nucleotides: 15. The CDR3 is 18 residues long. CDR3 protein: CASSFRKSGREGRNEQFF. Here the CDR3 DNA reads TGTGCCAGCAGTTTTCGAAAAAGCGGGAGGGAAGGGCGGAATGAGCAGTTCTTC.

The chain recombines TRBV6-4 with TRBJ2-7; 8 bases fit TRBD2. This CDR3 has 15 residues. Per the germline V gene, CDR1 is MRHNA and CDR2 is SNTAGT. With 6 bases clipped from V and 1 base from J, the junction kept 8 bases outside the gene matches. CDR3 in DNA: TGTGCCAGCAGCAGGGGACTAGACCCTTCCTACGAGCAGTACTTC. Its protein product is CASSRGLDPSYEQYF.

The chain recombines TRBV18 with TRBJ1-2; D perhaps matches TRBD1 (5 bases). V lost 6 bases to trimming and J lost 8 bases, with 16 bases between them. The CDR3 runs to 13 residues. The V gene's germline CDR1 is KGHSH and CDR2 LQKENI. The chain's CDR3 is CASSPSDSRGYTF. Here the CDR3 DNA reads TGTGCCAGCTCTCCTTCCGACAGTCGGGGCTACACCTTC.

This clone came up once. The chain carries TRBV5-1 and TRBJ1-5; the D is unclear. Trimming shortened V by 1 base and J by 0 bases, and 2 bases separated the two germline ends. Germline CDR1 SGHRS, CDR2 YFSETQ. This CDR3 spans 13 amino acids. In DNA, the CDR3 is TGCGCCAGCAGCTTGATTAGCAATCAGCCCCAGCATTTT. Amino acid sequence: CASSLISNQPQHF.

V is TRBV6-4 and J is TRBJ2-3; 9 nucleotides agree with TRBD2. V was pared by 0 bases and J by 2 bases, with 9 bases of the junction left unmatched. The CDR3 has 18 residues. Germline assignment: CDR1 MRHNA and CDR2 SNTAGT. The CDR3 sequence: CASSDSGASGELTDTQYF. As DNA, the CDR3 is TGTGCCAGCAGTGACTCCGGGGCTAGCGGGGAACTCACAGATACGCAGTATTTT.

V usage is TRBV18 and J usage is TRBJ1-4; 9 positions agree with TRBD1. V lost 4 bases, J lost 5 bases, and 8 bases stayed unmatched. The CDR3 totals 16 residues. Germline CDR1 is KGHSH and CDR2 is LQKENI. The CDR3 protein is CASSHSRQGGNEKLFF. The CDR3 DNA follows: TGTGCCAGCTCACATTCCCGACAGGGGGGCAATGAAAAACTGTTTTTT. Drawing the rest from reference TRBV18 and TRBJ1-4, the complete variable domain is NAGVMQNPRHLVRRRGQEARLRCSPMKGHSHVYWYRQLPEEGLKFMVYLQKENIIDESGMPKERFSAEFPKEGPSILRIQQVVRGDSAAYFCASSHSRQGGNEKLFFGSGTQLSVL.